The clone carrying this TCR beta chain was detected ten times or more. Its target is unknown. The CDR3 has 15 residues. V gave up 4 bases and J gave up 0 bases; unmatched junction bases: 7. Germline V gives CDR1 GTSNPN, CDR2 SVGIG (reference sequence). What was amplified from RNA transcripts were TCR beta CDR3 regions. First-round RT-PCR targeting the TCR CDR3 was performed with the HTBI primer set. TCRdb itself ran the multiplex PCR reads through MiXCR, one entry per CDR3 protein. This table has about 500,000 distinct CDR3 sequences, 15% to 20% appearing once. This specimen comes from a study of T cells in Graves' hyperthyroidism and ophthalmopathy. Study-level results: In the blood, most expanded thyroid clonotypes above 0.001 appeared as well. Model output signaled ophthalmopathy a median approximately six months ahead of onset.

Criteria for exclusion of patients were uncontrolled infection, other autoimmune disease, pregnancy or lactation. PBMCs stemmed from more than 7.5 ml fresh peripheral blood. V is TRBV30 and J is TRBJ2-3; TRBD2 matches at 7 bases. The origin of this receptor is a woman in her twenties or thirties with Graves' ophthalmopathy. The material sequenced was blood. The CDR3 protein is CAWTWGGGSTDTQYF. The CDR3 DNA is TGTGCCTGGACCTGGGGGGGAGGGAGCACAGATACGCAGTATTTT.